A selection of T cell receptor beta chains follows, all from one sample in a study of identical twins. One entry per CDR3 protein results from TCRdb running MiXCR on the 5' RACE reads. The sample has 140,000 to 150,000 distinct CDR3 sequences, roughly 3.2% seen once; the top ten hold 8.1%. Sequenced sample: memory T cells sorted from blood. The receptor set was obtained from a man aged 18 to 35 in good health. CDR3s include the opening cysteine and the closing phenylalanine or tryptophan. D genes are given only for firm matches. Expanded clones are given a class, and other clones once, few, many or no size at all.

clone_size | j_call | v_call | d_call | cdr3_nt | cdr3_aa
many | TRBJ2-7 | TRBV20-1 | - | TGCAGTGCTAGGGGTTACTTAGTGGGAGAGGTCTACGAGCAGTACTTC | CSARGYLVGEVYEQYF
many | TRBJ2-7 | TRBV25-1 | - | TGTGCCAGCAGTGAATCCACGGGAGCGAGGGAGCAGTACTTC | CASSESTGAREQYF
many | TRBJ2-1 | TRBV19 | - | TGTGCCAGTAGTAGGGTGGGACCTAATTTCGATGAGCAGTTCTTC | CASSRVGPNFDEQFF
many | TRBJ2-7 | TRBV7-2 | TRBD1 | TGTGCCAGCAGCACCCGACAGGGTGGCTACGAGCAGTACTTC | CASSTRQGGYEQYF
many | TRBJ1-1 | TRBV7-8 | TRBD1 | TGTGCCAGCAGAAACCGGGACAGGGGGCGCAGGGCTTTCTTT | CASRNRDRGRRAFF
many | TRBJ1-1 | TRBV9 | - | TGTGCCAGCAGCGTAACCCCTGGCGGGAACACTGAAGCTTTCTTT | CASSVTPGGNTEAFF
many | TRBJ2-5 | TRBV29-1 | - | TGCAGCGTTGAATCCGGGGCAGAGACCCAGTACTTC | CSVESGAETQYF
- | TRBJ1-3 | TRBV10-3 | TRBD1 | TGTGCCATCAGTACGACCGGGACAGGCAAAAACACCATATATTTT | CAISTTGTGKNTIYF
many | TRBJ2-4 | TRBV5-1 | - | TGCGCCAGCAGCTTCCAAAACATTCAGTACTTC | CASSFQNIQYF
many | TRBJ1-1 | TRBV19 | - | TGTGCCAGTAGCCAAAAGAGGGACACTGAAGCTTTCTTT | CASSQKRDTEAFF
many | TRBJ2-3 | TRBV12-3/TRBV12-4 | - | TGTGCCAGCAGCCATCCGGGACGCCCCCCGTCGCAGTATTTT | CASSHPGRPPSQYF
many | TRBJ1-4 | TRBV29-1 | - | TGCAGCGTTGAAGGGTCCCTCGCTAATGAAAAACTGTTTTTT | CSVEGSLANEKLFF
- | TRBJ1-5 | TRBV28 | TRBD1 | TGTGCCAGCACCCCATCCACCTGGGGACAGGGGGTACGGGTTCAGCCCCAGCATTTT | CASTPSTWGQGVRVQPQHF
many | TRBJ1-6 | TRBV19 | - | TGTGCCAGTGCCGGGACGGCCTCAAATTCACCCCTCCACTTT | CASAGTASNSPLHF
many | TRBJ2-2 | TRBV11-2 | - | TGTGCCAGCAGCTTAAGGGGGACCACGGGCACCGGGGAGCTGTTTTTT | CASSLRGTTGTGELFF
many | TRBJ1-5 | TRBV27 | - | TGTGCCAGCAGGGTAACAGGGTCAGGGCAGCCCCAGCATTTT | CASRVTGSGQPQHF
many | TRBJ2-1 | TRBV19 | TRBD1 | TGTGCCAGTAGTATCGGGACAGGGGGCAATGAGCAGTTCTTC | CASSIGTGGNEQFF
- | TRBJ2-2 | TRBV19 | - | TGTGCCAGTAGTCCCGACGATCGTACCGGGGAGCTGTTTTTT | CASSPDDRTGELFF
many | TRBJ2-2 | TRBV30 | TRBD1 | TGTGCCTGGAGTGTAGGGGTCAGGGGGCGGTCCGGGGAGCTGTTTTTT | CAWSVGVRGRSGELFF
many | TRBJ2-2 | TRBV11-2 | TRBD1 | TGTGCCAGCAGCACCAGGACAGGGCTAACCGGGGAGCTGTTTTTT | CASSTRTGLTGELFF
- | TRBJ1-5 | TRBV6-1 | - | TGTGCCGTCCACCAGGTTCTCGGAGATAGCAATCAGCCCCAGCATTTT | CAVHQVLGDSNQPQHF
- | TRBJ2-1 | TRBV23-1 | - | TGCGCCAGCAGTCGCTCTGATCCGGTAGGGACGAAAAACAATGAGCAGTTCTTC | CASSRSDPVGTKNNEQFF
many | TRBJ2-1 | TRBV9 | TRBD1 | TGTGCCAGCAGCGTAGAACAGGGGGGCTACAATGAGCAGTTCTTC | CASSVEQGGYNEQFF
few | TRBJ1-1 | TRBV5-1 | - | TGCGCCAGCAGCTCACAGAATATGAACACTGAAGCTTTCTTT | CASSSQNMNTEAFF
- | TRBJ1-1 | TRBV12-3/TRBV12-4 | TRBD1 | TGTGCCAGCAGTCCGGGACAGGGACGGACTGAAGCTTTCTTT | CASSPGQGRTEAFF